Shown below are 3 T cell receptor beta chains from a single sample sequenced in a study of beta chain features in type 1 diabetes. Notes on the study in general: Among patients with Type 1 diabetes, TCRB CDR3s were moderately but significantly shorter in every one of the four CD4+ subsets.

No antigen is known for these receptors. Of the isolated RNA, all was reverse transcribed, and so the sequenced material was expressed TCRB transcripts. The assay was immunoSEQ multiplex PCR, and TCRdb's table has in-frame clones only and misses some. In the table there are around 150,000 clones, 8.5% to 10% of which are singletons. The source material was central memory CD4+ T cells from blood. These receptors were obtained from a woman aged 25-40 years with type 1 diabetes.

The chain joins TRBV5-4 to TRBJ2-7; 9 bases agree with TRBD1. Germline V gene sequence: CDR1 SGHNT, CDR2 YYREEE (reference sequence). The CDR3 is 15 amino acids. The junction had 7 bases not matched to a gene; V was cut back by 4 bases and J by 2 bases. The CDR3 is CASSAGTGKTYEQYF. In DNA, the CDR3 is TGTGCCAGCAGCGCCGGGACAGGGAAAACCTACGAGCAGTACTTC.

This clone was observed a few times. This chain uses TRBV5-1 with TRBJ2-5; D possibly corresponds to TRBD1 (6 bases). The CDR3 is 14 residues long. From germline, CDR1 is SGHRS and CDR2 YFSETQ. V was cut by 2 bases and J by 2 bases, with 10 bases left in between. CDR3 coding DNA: TGCGCCAGCAGCTTCGGACAGACACAAGAGACCCAGTACTTC. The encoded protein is CASSFGQTQETQYF. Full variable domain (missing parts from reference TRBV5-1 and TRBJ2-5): KAGVTQTPRYLIKTRGQQVTLSCSPISGHRSVSWYQQTPGQGLQFLFEYFSETQRNKGNFPGRFSGRQFSNSRSEMNVSTLELGDSALYLCASSFGQTQETQYFGPGTRLLVL.

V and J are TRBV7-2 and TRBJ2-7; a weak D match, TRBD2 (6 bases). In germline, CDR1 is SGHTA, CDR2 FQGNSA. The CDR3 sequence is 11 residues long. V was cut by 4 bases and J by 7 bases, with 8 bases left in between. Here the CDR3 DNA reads TGTGCCAGCAGCTCCCGGGAGGAGCAGTACTTC. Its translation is CASSSREEQYF.